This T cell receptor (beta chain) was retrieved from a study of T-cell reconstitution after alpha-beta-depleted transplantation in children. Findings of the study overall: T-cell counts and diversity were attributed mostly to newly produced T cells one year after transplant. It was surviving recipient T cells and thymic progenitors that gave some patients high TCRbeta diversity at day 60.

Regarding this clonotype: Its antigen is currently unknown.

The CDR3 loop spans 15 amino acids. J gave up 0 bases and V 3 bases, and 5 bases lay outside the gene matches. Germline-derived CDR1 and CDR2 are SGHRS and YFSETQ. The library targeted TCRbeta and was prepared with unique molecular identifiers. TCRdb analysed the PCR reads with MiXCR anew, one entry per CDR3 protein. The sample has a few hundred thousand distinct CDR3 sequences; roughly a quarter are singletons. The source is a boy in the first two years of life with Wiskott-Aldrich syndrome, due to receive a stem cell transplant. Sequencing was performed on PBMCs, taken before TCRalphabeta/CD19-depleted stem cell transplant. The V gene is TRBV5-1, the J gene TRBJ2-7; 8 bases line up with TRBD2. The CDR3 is CASSWKTSGSYEQYF. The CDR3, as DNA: TGCGCCAGCAGCTGGAAAACTAGCGGCTCCTACGAGCAGTACTTC.